This T cell receptor (beta chain) was recorded in a study of cytomegalovirus exposure and HLA in healthy donors. Study findings and constraints: Reports indicate that TCR beta sequences accurately predicted the HLA-A and HLA-B alleles of most subjects. An analysis was carried out later, and it reportedly showed fewer N-insertions in an Asian-associated ancestry cluster than the roughly 700-donor mean.

PCR primers comprised 60 Vbeta and 13 Jbeta primers. The protocol was immunoSEQ multiplex PCR, while the TCRdb copy is restricted to in-frame clones and leaves out a portion. The data contain some 100,000 clones, approximately 78% of them singletons. About this clone itself: Its antigen is as yet unknown.

V lost 5 bases to trimming and J lost 5 bases, with 19 bases between them. Germline CDR1 reads SEHNR; CDR2 reads FQNEAQ (reference sequence). The CDR3 extends over 15 amino acids. Input material: PBMCs. The chain is built from TRBV7-9 and TRBJ2-7; TRBD2 is a possible D gene (6 bases). The source is a middle-aged woman in good health and CMV-seropositive. CDR3 bases: TGTGCCAGCAGCCCCCGGGACTCCTCAATCCACGAGCAGTACTTC. Residues: CASSPRDSSIHEQYF. The whole variable domain, remainder taken from reference TRBV7-9 and TRBJ2-7, is DTGVSQNPRHKITKRGQNVTFRCDPISEHNRLYWYRQTLGQGPEFLTYFQNEAQLEKSRLLSDRFSAERPKGSFSTLEIQRTEQGDSAMYLCASSPRDSSIHEQYFGPGTRLTVT.